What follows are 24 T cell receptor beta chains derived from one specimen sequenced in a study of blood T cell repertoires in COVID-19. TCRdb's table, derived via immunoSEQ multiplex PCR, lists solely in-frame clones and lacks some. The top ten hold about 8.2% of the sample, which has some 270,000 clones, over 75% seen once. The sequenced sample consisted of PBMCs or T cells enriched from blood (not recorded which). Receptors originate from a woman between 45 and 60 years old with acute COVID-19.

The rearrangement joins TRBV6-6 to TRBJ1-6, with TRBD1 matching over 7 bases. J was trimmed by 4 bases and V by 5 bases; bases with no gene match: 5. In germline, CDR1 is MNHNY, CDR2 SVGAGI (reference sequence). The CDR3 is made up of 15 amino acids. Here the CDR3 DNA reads TGTGCCAGCAGTCCTCGGGACAGTTATAATTCACCCCTCCACTTT. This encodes CASSPRDSYNSPLHF.

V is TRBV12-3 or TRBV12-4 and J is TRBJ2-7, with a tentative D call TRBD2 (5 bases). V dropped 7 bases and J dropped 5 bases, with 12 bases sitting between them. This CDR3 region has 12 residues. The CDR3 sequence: CASTKTGNEQYF. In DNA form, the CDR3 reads TGTGCCAGCACCAAGACGGGGAACGAGCAGTACTTC.

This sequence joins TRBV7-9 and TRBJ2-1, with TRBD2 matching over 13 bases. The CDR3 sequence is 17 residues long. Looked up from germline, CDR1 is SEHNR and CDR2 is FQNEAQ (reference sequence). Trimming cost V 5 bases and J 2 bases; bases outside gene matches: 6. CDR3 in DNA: TGTGCCAGCAGCCCGGGACTAGCGGGGACTCCCTACAATGAGCAGTTCTTC. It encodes CASSPGLAGTPYNEQFF.

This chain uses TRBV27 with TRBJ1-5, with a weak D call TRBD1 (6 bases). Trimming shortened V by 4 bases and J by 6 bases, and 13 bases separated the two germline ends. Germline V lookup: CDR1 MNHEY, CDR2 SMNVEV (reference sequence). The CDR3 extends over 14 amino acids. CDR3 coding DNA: TGTGCCAGCAGTTCTCAGGGAGGGGGTCAGCCCCAGCATTTT. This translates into CASSSQGGGQPQHF.

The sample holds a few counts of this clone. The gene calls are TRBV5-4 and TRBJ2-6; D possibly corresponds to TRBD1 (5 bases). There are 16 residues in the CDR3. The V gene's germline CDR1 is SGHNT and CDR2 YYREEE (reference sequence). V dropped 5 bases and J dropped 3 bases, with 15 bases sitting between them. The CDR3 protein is CASSPRQSSGANVLTF. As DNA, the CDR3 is TGTGCCAGCAGTCCTCGACAGAGTAGTGGGGCCAACGTCCTGACTTTC.

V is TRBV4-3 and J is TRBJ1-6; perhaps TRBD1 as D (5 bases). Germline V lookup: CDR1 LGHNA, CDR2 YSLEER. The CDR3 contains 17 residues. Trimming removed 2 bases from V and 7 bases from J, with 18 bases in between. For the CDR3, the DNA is TGCGCCAGCAGCCAAAACTTCAGGACGGCAGGGAATTCACCCCTCCACTTT. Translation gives CASSQNFRTAGNSPLHF.

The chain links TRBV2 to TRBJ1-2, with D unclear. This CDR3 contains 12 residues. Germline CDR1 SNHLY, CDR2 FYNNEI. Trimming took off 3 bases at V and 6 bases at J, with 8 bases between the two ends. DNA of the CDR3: TGTGCCAGCAGTGATTCCGTTGATGGCTACACCTTC. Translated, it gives CASSDSVDGYTF.

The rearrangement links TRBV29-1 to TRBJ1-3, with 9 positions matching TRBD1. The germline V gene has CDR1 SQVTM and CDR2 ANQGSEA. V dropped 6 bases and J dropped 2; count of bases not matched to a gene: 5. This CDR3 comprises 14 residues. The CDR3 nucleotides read TGCAGCGTCCTGGGGACAGGGACTGGAAACACCATATATTTT. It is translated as CSVLGTGTGNTIYF. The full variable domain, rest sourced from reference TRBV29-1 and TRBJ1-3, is SAVISQKPSRDICQRGTSLTIQCQVDSQVTMMFWYRQQPGQSLTLIATANQGSEATYESGFVIDKFPISRPNLTFSTLTVSNMSPEDSSIYLCSVLGTGTGNTIYFGEGSWLTVV.

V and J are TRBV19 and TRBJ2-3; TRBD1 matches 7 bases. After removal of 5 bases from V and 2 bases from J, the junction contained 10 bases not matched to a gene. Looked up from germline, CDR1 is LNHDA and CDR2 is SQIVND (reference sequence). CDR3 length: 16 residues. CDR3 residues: CASSPRRQGPTDTQYF. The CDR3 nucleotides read TGTGCCAGTAGTCCTAGGAGACAGGGACCCACAGATACGCAGTATTTT.

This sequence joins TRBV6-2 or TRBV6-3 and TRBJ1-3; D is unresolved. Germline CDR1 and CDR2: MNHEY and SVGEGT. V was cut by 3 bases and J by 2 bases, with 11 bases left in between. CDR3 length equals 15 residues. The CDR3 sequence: CASSYHPGTGNTIYF. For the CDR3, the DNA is TGTGCCAGCAGTTATCATCCGGGGACTGGAAACACCATATATTTT.

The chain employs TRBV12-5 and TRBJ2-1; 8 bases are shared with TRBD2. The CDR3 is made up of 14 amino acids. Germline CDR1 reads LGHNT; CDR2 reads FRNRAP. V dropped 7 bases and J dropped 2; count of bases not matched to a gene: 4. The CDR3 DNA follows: TGTGCTAGTGTACCGCGGGGGGCCTACAATGAGCAGTTCTTC. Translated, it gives CASVPRGAYNEQFF.

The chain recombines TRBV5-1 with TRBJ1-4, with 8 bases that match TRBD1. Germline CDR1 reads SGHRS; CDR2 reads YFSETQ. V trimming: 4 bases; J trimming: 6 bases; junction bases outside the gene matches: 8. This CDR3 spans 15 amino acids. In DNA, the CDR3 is TGCGCCAGCAGCCCCCGGACAGGGCGGGATGAAAAACTGTTTTTT. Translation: CASSPRTGRDEKLFF.

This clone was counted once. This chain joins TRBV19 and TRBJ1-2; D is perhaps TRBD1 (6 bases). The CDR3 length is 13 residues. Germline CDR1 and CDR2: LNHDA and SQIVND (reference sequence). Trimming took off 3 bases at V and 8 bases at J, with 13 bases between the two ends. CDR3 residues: CASSINWGRGYTF. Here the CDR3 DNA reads TGTGCCAGTAGTATTAACTGGGGGCGCGGCTACACCTTC.

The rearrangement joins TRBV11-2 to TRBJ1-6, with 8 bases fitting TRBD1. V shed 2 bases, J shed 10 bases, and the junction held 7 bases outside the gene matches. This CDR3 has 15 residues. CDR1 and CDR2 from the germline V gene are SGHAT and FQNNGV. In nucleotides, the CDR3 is TGTGCCAGCAGCTTATCAGGGGGCGCAAGGTCACCCCTCCACTTT. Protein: CASSLSGGARSPLHF.

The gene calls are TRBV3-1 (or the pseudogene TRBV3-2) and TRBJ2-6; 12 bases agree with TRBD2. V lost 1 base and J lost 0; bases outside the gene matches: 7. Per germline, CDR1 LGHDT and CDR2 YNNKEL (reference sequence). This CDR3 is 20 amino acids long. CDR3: CASSQALAGGPSSGANVLTF. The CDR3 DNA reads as TGTGCCAGCAGCCAAGCTCTAGCGGGGGGGCCTAGCTCTGGGGCCAACGTCCTGACTTTC.

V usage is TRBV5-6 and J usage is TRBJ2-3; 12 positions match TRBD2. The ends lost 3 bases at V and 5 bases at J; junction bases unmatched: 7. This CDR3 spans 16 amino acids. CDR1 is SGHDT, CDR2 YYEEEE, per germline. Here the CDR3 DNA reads TGTGCCAGCAGCTCATCTAGCGGGGGGGCCATAGATACGCAGTATTTT. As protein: CASSSSSGGAIDTQYF. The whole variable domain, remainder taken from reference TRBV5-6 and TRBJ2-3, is DAGVTQSPTHLIKTRGQQVTLRCSPKSGHDTVSWYQQALGQGPQFIFQYYEEEERQRGNFPDRFSGHQFPNYSSELNVNALLLGDSALYLCASSSSSGGAIDTQYFGPGTRLTVL.

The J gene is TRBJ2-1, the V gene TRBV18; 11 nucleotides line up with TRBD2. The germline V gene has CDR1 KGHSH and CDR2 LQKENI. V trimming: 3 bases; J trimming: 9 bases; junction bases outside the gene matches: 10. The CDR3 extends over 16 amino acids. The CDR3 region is CASSPELSGGASEQFF. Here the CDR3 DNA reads TGTGCCAGCTCACCCGAACTTAGCGGGGGGGCAAGTGAGCAGTTCTTC.

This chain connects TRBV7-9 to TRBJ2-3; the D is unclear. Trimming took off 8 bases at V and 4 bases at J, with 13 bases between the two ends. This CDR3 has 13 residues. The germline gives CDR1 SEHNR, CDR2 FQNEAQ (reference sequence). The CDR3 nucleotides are TGTGCCAGCGGGCCCCCCACCCCAGATACGCAGTATTTT. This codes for CASGPPTPDTQYF.

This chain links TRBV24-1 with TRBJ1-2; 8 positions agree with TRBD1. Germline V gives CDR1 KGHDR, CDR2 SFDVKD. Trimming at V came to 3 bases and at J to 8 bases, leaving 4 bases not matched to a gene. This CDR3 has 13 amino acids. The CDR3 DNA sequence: TGTGCCACCAGTGATCCCTCAGGGGGCGGCTACACCTTC. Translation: CATSDPSGGGYTF.

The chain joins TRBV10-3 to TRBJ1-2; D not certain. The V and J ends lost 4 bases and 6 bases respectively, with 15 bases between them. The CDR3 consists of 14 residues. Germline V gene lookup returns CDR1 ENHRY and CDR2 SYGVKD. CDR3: CAISAARLNDGYTF. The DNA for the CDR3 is TGTGCCATCAGTGCGGCCAGACTTAATGATGGCTACACCTTC.

As DNA, the CDR3 is TGTGCCAGCGCCGGGACTGGAGGTTCACCCCTCCACTTT. Protein: CASAGTGGSPLHF. The gene calls are TRBV19 and TRBJ1-6; TRBD1 might be the D (5 bases). Germline values: CDR1 LNHDA, CDR2 SQIVND (reference sequence). V dropped 9 bases and J dropped 9 bases, with 15 bases sitting between them. CDR3 length: 13 residues.

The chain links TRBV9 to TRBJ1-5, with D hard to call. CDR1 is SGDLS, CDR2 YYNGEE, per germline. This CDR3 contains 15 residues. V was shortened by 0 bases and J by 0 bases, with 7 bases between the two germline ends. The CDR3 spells CASSVGSYSNQPQHF. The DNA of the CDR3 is TGTGCCAGCAGCGTAGGTAGCTATAGCAATCAGCCCCAGCATTTT.

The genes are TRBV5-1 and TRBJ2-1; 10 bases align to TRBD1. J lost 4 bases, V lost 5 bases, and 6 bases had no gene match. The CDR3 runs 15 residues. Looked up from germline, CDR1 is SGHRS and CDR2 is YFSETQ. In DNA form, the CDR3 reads TGCGCCAGCAGTTTTGGACAGGGGGGATACAATGAGCAGTTCTTC. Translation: CASSFGQGGYNEQFF.

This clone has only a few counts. The CDR3 region is CASSHRDSSYEQYF. The CDR3, as DNA: TGTGCCAGCAGCCACCGGGACAGTTCCTACGAGCAGTACTTC. V gene TRBV6-2 or TRBV6-3 combines with J gene TRBJ2-7; 7 bases are a match to TRBD1. Germline loops: CDR1 MNHEY, CDR2 SVGEGT. Trimming at V came to 6 bases and at J to 1 base, leaving 6 bases not matched to a gene. CDR3 size: 14 residues.